Below are 17 T cell receptor beta chains sequenced from a single sample in a study of cytomegalovirus exposure and HLA in healthy donors. The PCR used 60 Vbeta and 13 Jbeta primers. Repertoires were generated with immunoSEQ multiplex PCR, while TCRdb's copy carries only in-frame clones and drops some. This sample has about 90,000 clones, with 60% to 80% found just once. Sequenced sample: PBMCs. These receptors all stem from a woman aged 45-59 years in good health and CMV-seropositive.

This clone was detected once. The chain has TRBV27 and TRBJ2-1; unclear D gene. The ends were cut back, 0 bases at V and 8 bases at J, with 11 bases in the middle. Germline CDR1 reads MNHEY; CDR2 reads SMNVEV (reference sequence). CDR3 length: 14 amino acids. For the CDR3, the DNA is TGTGCCAGCAGTTTATCCCTATATGTGGATGAGCAGTTCTTC. It codes for CASSLSLYVDEQFF.

The count of this clone is one. An end of the junction does not agree with germline; a read error may underlie this. V and J are TRBV7-9 and TRBJ1-1; D is unresolved. Germline-derived CDR1 and CDR2 are SEHNR and FQNEAQ (reference sequence). There are 12 residues in the CDR3. The CDR3 reads CSSSPGTSEAFF. DNA for the CDR3: TGTTCCAGCAGCCCAGGTACTTCTGAAGCTTTCTTT.

The gene calls are TRBV5-4 and TRBJ2-2; maybe TRBD2 (6 bases). The CDR3 length is 16 residues. The germline gives CDR1 SGHNT, CDR2 YYREEE (reference sequence). V was clipped by 1 base and J by 1 base, with 11 bases between them. The CDR3 here is CASSLTGGMNTGELFF. DNA of the CDR3: TGTGCCAGCAGCTTGACGGGCGGGATGAACACCGGGGAGCTGTTTTTT.

The chain employs TRBV19 and TRBJ2-2, with D tentatively TRBD2 (6 bases). Germline lookup yields CDR1 LNHDA and CDR2 SQIVND (reference sequence). The CDR3 sequence is 15 residues long. V was cut by 4 bases and J by 0 bases, with 9 bases left in between. The DNA of the CDR3 is TGTGCCAGTAGTACACTAGCAGCGAACACCGGGGAGCTGTTTTTT. Residues: CASSTLAANTGELFF.

This chain connects TRBV6-1 to TRBJ2-2; D is undetermined. The CDR3 is made up of 15 amino acids. CDR1 and CDR2 from the germline V gene are MNHNS and SASEGT. Trimming removed 7 bases from V and 4 bases from J, with 16 bases in between. The CDR3 loop is CASNQQRLGTGELFF. The CDR3 DNA reads as TGTGCCAGCAACCAACAACGACTCGGCACCGGGGAGCTGTTTTTT.

The chain carries TRBV14 and TRBJ2-2, with a tentative D call TRBD2 (5 bases). CDR1 is SGHDN, CDR2 FVKESK, per germline. The CDR3 contains 13 residues. V shed 0 bases and J shed 13 bases, with 12 bases lying between them. CDR3 coding DNA: TGTGCCAGCAGCCAAGATCAGCGGTCGTGGCTGTTTTTT. Translation gives CASSQDQRSWLFF.

This chain uses TRBV28 with TRBJ2-1; TRBD2 matches at 15 bases. Germline lookup yields CDR1 MDHEN and CDR2 SYDVKM. This CDR3 is built from 15 residues. Trimming removed 10 bases from V and 4 bases from J; junction bases left unmatched: 5. CDR3 nucleotide sequence: TGTGCCAACGGGACTAGCGGGAGGTATTACAATGAGCAGTTCTTC. Protein: CANGTSGRYYNEQFF.

The V and J genes are TRBV28 and TRBJ1-1; D call uncertain. Trimming shortened V by 3 bases and J by 4 bases, and 12 bases separated the two germline ends. The germline gives CDR1 MDHEN, CDR2 SYDVKM. There are 14 residues in the CDR3. DNA for the CDR3: TGTGCCAGCAGTTTGTTCGGGGAGGCCACTGAAGCTTTCTTT. Protein product: CASSLFGEATEAFF.

The rearrangement uses TRBV27 and TRBJ2-7; D unresolved. Trimming took off 4 bases at V and 0 bases at J, with 10 bases between the two ends. The length of the CDR3 is 14 residues. Germline V lookup: CDR1 MNHEY, CDR2 SMNVEV (reference sequence). For the CDR3, the DNA is TGTGCCAGCAGTTGGCGCGGTTCCTCCTACGAGCAGTACTTC. Its protein is CASSWRGSSYEQYF.

This clone was seen once. The J gene is TRBJ2-1, the V gene TRBV18; no clear D. Trimming removed 4 bases from V and 4 bases from J, with 8 bases in between. The CDR3 runs to 13 residues. CDR1 KGHSH and CDR2 LQKENI come from the germline V gene. The CDR3 DNA reads TGTGCCAGCTCACGCGTCTCTTACAATGAGCAGTTCTTC. This codes for CASSRVSYNEQFF.

The rearrangement uses TRBV19 and TRBJ2-1; perhaps TRBD1 as D (6 bases). Germline assignment: CDR1 LNHDA and CDR2 SQIVND (reference sequence). The CDR3 totals 14 residues. Trimming removed 5 bases from V and 7 bases from J, with 15 bases in between. Here the CDR3 DNA reads TGTGCCAGTAGTCGGGACGGACAGAAAAATGAGCAGTTCTTC. Its translation is CASSRDGQKNEQFF.

CDR3 sequence: CASSLGPDYEQYF. The DNA for the CDR3 is TGTGCCAGCAGCTTAGGTCCAGACTACGAGCAGTACTTC. The chain employs TRBV7-6 and TRBJ2-7; D not resolved. CDR1 is SGHVS and CDR2 is FNYEAQ in the germline V gene. This CDR3 is 13 amino acids long. Deletions cut 1 base from V and 3 bases from J, with 7 bases between.

J is TRBJ2-5 and V is TRBV9, with 12 bases aligning to TRBD2. The V gene end was trimmed by 4 bases and the J gene end by 1 base; junction bases not matched to a gene: 5. Germline V gene sequence: CDR1 SGDLS, CDR2 YYNGEE. The CDR3 spans 16 residues. CDR3 nucleotide sequence: TGTGCCAGCAGCATAACTAGCGGGAGGTCCCAAGAGACCCAGTACTTC. Its translation: CASSITSGRSQETQYF.

V and J are TRBV18 and TRBJ1-4; 8 bases match TRBD1. Losses at the gene ends were 0 bases for V and 4 bases for J; bases not matched to a gene: 4. Germline V gene lookup returns CDR1 KGHSH and CDR2 LQKENI. This CDR3 is 16 amino acids long. The CDR3 spells CASSPPPTGVNEKLFF. Here the CDR3 DNA reads TGTGCCAGCTCACCACCCCCGACAGGGGTTAATGAAAAACTGTTTTTT. Based on the CDR3 plus reference TRBV18 and TRBJ1-4, the full variable domain is NAGVMQNPRHLVRRRGQEARLRCSPMKGHSHVYWYRQLPEEGLKFMVYLQKENIIDESGMPKERFSAEFPKEGPSILRIQQVVRGDSAAYFCASSPPPTGVNEKLFFGSGTQLSVL.

The DNA of the CDR3 is TGTGCCTGGAGTGTCAGGACAGGGGTGAATCAGCCCCAGCATTTT. As protein: CAWSVRTGVNQPQHF. The rearrangement joins TRBV30 to TRBJ1-5; 9 nucleotides line up with TRBD1. Trimming took 0 bases from V and 4 from J; bases not matched to a gene: 4. Germline lookup yields CDR1 GTSNPN and CDR2 SVGIG (reference sequence). The CDR3 is 15 residues long.

The chain employs TRBV12-2 and TRBJ1-1. TRBV12-2 is classified as a pseudogene. The CDR3 runs 14 residues. The CDR3 bases are TGTGCAAGTCGCTTAGAAGGAGCGAACACTGAAGCTTTCTTT. This gives the protein CASRLEGANTEAFF.

The rearrangement joins TRBV28 to TRBJ2-7, with TRBD1 matching over 8 bases. The germline V gene has CDR1 MDHEN and CDR2 SYDVKM. With 3 bases clipped from V and 6 bases from J, the junction kept 4 bases outside the gene matches. The CDR3 spans 13 residues. The CDR3 nucleotides are TGTGCCAGCAGTTTTTCGGGGACAGGCGAGCAGTACTTC. Its protein product is CASSFSGTGEQYF.